The rows below give T cell receptor beta chains drawn from one sample of a study of neurological immune-mediated disorders. MiXCR, run by TCRdb on the 5' RACE reads, gives a single entry per CDR3 protein. The sample yields about 25,000 distinct CDR3 sequences, roughly 7% seen once. Source material: PBMCs. These receptors all come from a middle-aged woman in good health. Each CDR3 is given with its conserved first and last residue. The D gene is left open where the match is weak. Not all rows give a size; the values are once, few, many and, for expanded clones, a class.

j_call | v_call | clone_size | d_call | cdr3_aa | cdr3_nt
TRBJ2-7 | TRBV7-2 | many | . | CASSRQGLLYEQYF | TGTGCCAGCAGCCGCCAAGGACTTCTCTACGAGCAGTACTTC
TRBJ2-3 | TRBV7-2 | many | . | CASSATVLSDTQYF | TGTGCCAGCAGCGCGACAGTTCTCTCAGATACGCAGTATTTT
TRBJ2-2 | TRBV12-3/TRBV12-4 | many | TRBD1 | CASRASSGQGSTGELFF | TGTGCCAGCAGGGCCTCCAGTGGACAGGGGAGCACCGGGGAGCTGTTTTTT
TRBJ2-7 | TRBV3-1 | many | TRBD2 | CASSQGLAVTYEQYF | TGTGCCAGCAGCCAAGGACTAGCGGTTACCTACGAGCAGTACTTC
TRBJ2-3 | TRBV20-1 | many | TRBD1 | CSARIPRGQGGDTQYF | TGCAGTGCTAGGATTCCCCGGGGACAGGGGGGAGATACGCAGTATTTT
TRBJ2-1 | TRBV27 | many | TRBD2 | CASSFLVAGTLEQFF | TGTGCCAGCAGTTTCCTCGTAGCGGGAACACTAGAGCAGTTCTTC
TRBJ1-5 | TRBV12-3/TRBV12-4 | . | . | CASSLGGEKPQHF | TGTGCCAGCAGTTTGGGGGGGGAGAAGCCCCAGCATTTT
TRBJ2-2 | TRBV20-1 | many | TRBD2 | CSARDLASGSSNTGELFF | TGCAGTGCTAGAGATCTGGCTAGCGGGAGCTCGAACACCGGGGAGCTGTTTTTT
TRBJ1-5 | TRBV27 | many | . | CASSFSSRGNQPQHF | TGTGCCAGCAGTTTCAGTTCCCGGGGGAATCAGCCCCAGCATTTT
TRBJ2-1 | TRBV6-6 | many | . | CASSYTSNEQFF | TGTGCCAGCAGTTACACTAGTAATGAGCAGTTCTTC
TRBJ1-1 | TRBV29-1 | many | . | CSVSRESYTEAFF | TGCAGCGTTAGCCGGGAAAGCTACACTGAAGCTTTCTTT
TRBJ2-1 | TRBV11-3 | many | TRBD2 | CASSLSGDYNEQFF | TGTGCCAGCAGCTTAAGCGGGGATTACAATGAGCAGTTCTTC
TRBJ2-1 | TRBV7-9 | many | TRBD2 | CASSPGASGGNEQFF | TGTGCCAGCAGCCCTGGGGCTAGCGGGGGCAATGAGCAGTTCTTC
TRBJ2-7 | TRBV15 | many | . | CATSRELVSYEQYF | TGTGCCACCAGCAGAGAACTAGTCAGCTACGAGCAGTACTTC